Given below is one T cell receptor beta chain in context. Its specificity is unknown. Following a re-call of the 5' RACE reads, TCRdb has one entry per CDR3 protein and lacks DNA. The sample table sets out approximately 420,000 distinct CDR3 sequences. This specimen belongs to a study of T cells expressing NK-cell markers. Study background: It was sorted CD3+CD56-NKG2C+, CD3+CD56+NKG2C- and CD3+CD56+NKG2C+ T cells that provided the TCR beta repertoires. Findings of the study overall: A few donors showed these clonotypes also leading the CD3+CD56-NKG2C+ fraction.

Germline CDR1 is LNHDA and CDR2 is SQIVND (reference sequence). The CDR3 loop spans 15 amino acids. Material: blood T cells: a sorted CD56 or NKG2C T cell subset, CD4+ or CD8+ T cells, or bulk PBMC T cells (not recorded which). The clonotype was recovered from a woman in her 50s in good health. The V gene is TRBV19, the J gene TRBJ2-1; TCRdb names TRBD1, which stays unverified in the absence of DNA. The CDR3 is CASSPSGVRINEQFF.